A few counts support the clone carrying this T cell receptor (beta chain). Its antigen is unknown. Every donor had blood drawn once into heparin, roughly 0.11 L on average. Expressed TCRB transcripts were sequenced, since all the RNA that had been isolated was reverse transcribed. Read counts averaged roughly 3.7 million for samples of naive, central memory and regulatory T cells. Sequencing was performed with immunoSEQ multiplex PCR; in TCRdb, only in-frame clones are kept and a portion is missing. The sample has more than 250,000 clones; around 15% are singletons. The CDR3 sequence is 16 residues long. V lost 5 bases, J lost 4 bases, and 18 bases lay in between. The germline V gene has CDR1 MDHEN and CDR2 SYDVKM. This sample is drawn from a study of beta chain features in type 1 diabetes. The study, taken as a whole, reports: Shorter templates may be favored by PCR, equally so in patients and controls. TCRB CDR3s were moderately but significantly shorter in Type 1 diabetes patients in all four CD4+ subsets.

The clonotype originates from a man aged 25 to 40 with type 1 diabetes. Input material: naive CD4+ T cells from blood. J is TRBJ1-5 and V is TRBV28; a possible D gene is TRBD1 (6 bases). The CDR3, as DNA: TGTGCCAGCAGTGATTTATACCGGGACACAAATCAGCCCCAGCATTTT. Amino acid sequence: CASSDLYRDTNQPQHF.